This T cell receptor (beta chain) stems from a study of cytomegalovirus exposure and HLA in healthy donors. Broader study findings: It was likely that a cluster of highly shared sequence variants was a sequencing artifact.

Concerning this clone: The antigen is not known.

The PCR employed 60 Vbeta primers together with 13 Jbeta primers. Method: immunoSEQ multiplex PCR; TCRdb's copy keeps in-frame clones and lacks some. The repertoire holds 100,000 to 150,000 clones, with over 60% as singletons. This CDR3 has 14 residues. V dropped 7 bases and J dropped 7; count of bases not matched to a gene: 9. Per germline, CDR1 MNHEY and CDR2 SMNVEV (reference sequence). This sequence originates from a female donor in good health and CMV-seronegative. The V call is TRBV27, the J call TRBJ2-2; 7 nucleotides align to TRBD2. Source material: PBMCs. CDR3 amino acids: CASTGTTRVGELFF. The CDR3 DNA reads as TGTGCCAGCACCGGGACTACCAGGGTCGGGGAGCTGTTTTTT.